The rows below give T cell receptor beta chains drawn from one sample of a study of T cells in Graves' hyperthyroidism and ophthalmopathy. MiXCR, run by TCRdb on the multiplex PCR reads, gives a single entry per CDR3 protein. The data show roughly 700,000 distinct CDR3 sequences, with around 15% seen just once and roughly a sixth held by the top ten. Sequenced input: blood. These receptors originate from a middle-aged man with Graves' hyperthyroidism. Both conserved end residues are trimmed from each CDR3. A D gene is named only where the DNA matches it firmly.

J gene: TRBJ2-5; D gene: .; V gene: TRBV28; CDR3 protein: ASSYGTLEARETQY
J gene: TRBJ1-1; D gene: .; V gene: TRBV6-1; CDR3 protein: ASTPQGHLSEAF
J gene: TRBJ1-6; D gene: .; V gene: TRBV20-1; CDR3 protein: SARVQGPYNSPLH
J gene: TRBJ2-1; D gene: TRBD2; V gene: TRBV24-1; CDR3 protein: ATSDPTSGRGNEQF
J gene: TRBJ2-7; D gene: TRBD2; V gene: TRBV28; CDR3 protein: ASSLHASGRPYEQY
J gene: TRBJ2-5; D gene: .; V gene: TRBV6-1; CDR3 protein: ASSRALVEETQY
J gene: TRBJ2-2; D gene: TRBD2; V gene: TRBV6-2/TRBV6-3; CDR3 protein: ASSFLGAGGRTANTGELF
J gene: TRBJ2-7; D gene: TRBD1; V gene: TRBV5-1; CDR3 protein: ASSLRDRGRDEQY
J gene: TRBJ1-1; D gene: .; V gene: TRBV5-1; CDR3 protein: ASSLERQAMNTEAF
J gene: TRBJ2-4; D gene: .; V gene: TRBV5-1; CDR3 protein: ASSPAGAPKNIQY
J gene: TRBJ1-1; D gene: .; V gene: TRBV19; CDR3 protein: ASSIMFRQATSTEAF
J gene: TRBJ2-7; D gene: .; V gene: TRBV4-1; CDR3 protein: ASSQPPRDEQY
J gene: TRBJ2-5; D gene: TRBD2; V gene: TRBV4-1; CDR3 protein: ASSPRSGRAVQETQY
J gene: TRBJ1-1; D gene: .; V gene: TRBV7-2; CDR3 protein: ASSLYRVLNTEAF
J gene: TRBJ2-3; D gene: TRBD2; V gene: TRBV12-3/TRBV12-4; CDR3 protein: ASSLSYRRESPRY
J gene: TRBJ2-2; D gene: TRBD2; V gene: TRBV19; CDR3 protein: ASSTSGRATGELF
J gene: TRBJ1-2; D gene: .; V gene: TRBV12-3/TRBV12-4; CDR3 protein: ASSFRGLNYGYT
J gene: TRBJ2-7; D gene: .; V gene: TRBV29-1; CDR3 protein: SVWTAYEQY
J gene: TRBJ2-5; D gene: .; V gene: TRBV6-9; CDR3 protein: ASSYRGTWIEETQY
J gene: TRBJ1-1; D gene: .; V gene: TRBV30; CDR3 protein: AGGRAEAF
J gene: TRBJ2-5; D gene: .; V gene: TRBV5-8; CDR3 protein: ASSEGAGLRQETQY
J gene: TRBJ2-7; D gene: .; V gene: TRBV7-9; CDR3 protein: ASSLARLNEQY
J gene: TRBJ1-2; D gene: TRBD1; V gene: TRBV7-9; CDR3 protein: ASSSPGQGVEESYT